This passage covers 27 T cell receptor beta chains from one sample sequenced in a study of blood T cell repertoires in COVID-19. Assay used: immunoSEQ multiplex PCR; TCRdb lists only in-frame clones, some missing. The top ten clones hold about 2.4% of a sample with about 220,000 clones, approximately 85% of them seen once. Sequencing was done on a sample of peripheral blood. Source of these receptors: a woman between 65 and 79 years old with COVID-19, enrolled during active disease.

The chain carries TRBV7-2 and TRBJ2-3, with TRBD2 matching 8 bases. Germline loops: CDR1 SGHTA, CDR2 FQGNSA. The CDR3 is 16 amino acids. V was pared by 4 bases and J by 0 bases, with 6 bases of the junction left unmatched. CDR3 protein: CASSSTRGGSTDTQYF. CDR3 sequence (DNA): TGTGCCAGCAGCTCAACCCGGGGGGGTAGCACAGATACGCAGTATTTT.

The genes are TRBV19 and TRBJ2-2, with D possibly TRBD2 on 6 matching bases. Trimming took off 3 bases at V and 5 bases at J, with 16 bases between the two ends. CDR1 is LNHDA and CDR2 is SQIVND in the germline V gene (reference sequence). This CDR3 is built from 16 residues. CDR3 sequence (DNA): TGTGCCAGTAGTATGGACTTGAGGAGGGAAACCGGGGAGCTGTTTTTT. This sequence encodes CASSMDLRRETGELFF.

The chain is built from TRBV3-1 (or the pseudogene TRBV3-2) and TRBJ2-5; 14 positions agree with TRBD2. The CDR3 has 17 amino acids. The germline V gene has CDR1 LGHDT and CDR2 YNNKEL (reference sequence). Trimming cost V 1 base and J 6 bases; bases outside gene matches: 7. CDR3 in DNA: TGTGCCAGCAGCCAAGCTGGGGGACTAGCGGGAGAAAAGACCCAGTACTTC. It specifies CASSQAGGLAGEKTQYF.

The rearrangement links TRBV27 to TRBJ1-2; 10 positions agree with TRBD1. This CDR3 region has 16 residues. Trimming at V came to 2 bases and at J to 5 bases, leaving 8 bases not matched to a gene. The germline V gene has CDR1 MNHEY and CDR2 SMNVEV (reference sequence). For the CDR3, the DNA is TGTGCCAGCAGTTTACGACAGGGGGCGCTTTGGTATGGCTACACCTTC. Encoded protein: CASSLRQGALWYGYTF.

The V and J genes are TRBV9 and TRBJ2-7; D may be TRBD1 (6 bases). V shed 4 bases and J shed 1 base, with 12 bases lying between them. Per the germline V gene, CDR1 is SGDLS and CDR2 is YYNGEE. This CDR3 spans 14 amino acids. CDR3 in DNA: TGTGCCAGCAGCCCCTGGACAGCTTCCTACGAGCAGTACTTC. Translation: CASSPWTASYEQYF.

The V gene is TRBV4-1, the J gene TRBJ2-2; possibly TRBD2 for D (5 bases). CDR1 and CDR2 from the germline V gene are MGHRA and YSYEKL. The CDR3 has 17 residues. Trimming pared 1 base from V and 0 bases from J, leaving 12 bases between. The CDR3 sequence: CASSQARGSANTGELFF. CDR3 nucleotide sequence: TGCGCCAGCAGCCAAGCCCGGGGTAGCGCGAACACCGGGGAGCTGTTTTTT.

V is TRBV13 and J is TRBJ1-1; possible D gene TRBD1, 5 bases. Germline lookup yields CDR1 PRHDT and CDR2 FYEKMQ (reference sequence). Trimming cost V 1 base and J 10 bases, with 16 bases left between them. This CDR3 spans 14 amino acids. The CDR3 nucleotides read TGTGCCAGCAGCTTAGATGCCCCGGGGGTTCGAGCTTTCTTT. Amino acids: CASSLDAPGVRAFF.

The rearrangement uses TRBV19 and TRBJ1-6; D unresolved. V was pared by 7 bases and J by 8 bases, with 12 bases between. There are 13 residues in the CDR3. Germline values: CDR1 LNHDA, CDR2 SQIVND (reference sequence). CDR3 DNA sequence: TGTGCCAGTACGGGTCGGCGGGATTCACCCCTCCACTTT. Translation gives CASTGRRDSPLHF.

This chain uses TRBV4-1 with TRBJ2-7; 8 positions match TRBD2. From germline, CDR1 is MGHRA and CDR2 YSYEKL. This CDR3 spans 17 amino acids. CDR3 sequence (DNA): TGCCCCACCAGCCAAGACGCCGGGGGGGGACCCACTTACGAGCAGTACTTC. Residues: CPTSQDAGGGPTYEQYF.

This chain links TRBV5-1 with TRBJ1-5, with 8 bases aligning to TRBD1. The CDR3 consists of 15 residues. CDR1 SGHRS and CDR2 YFSETQ come from the germline V gene. The ends lost 4 bases at V and 1 base at J; junction bases unmatched: 4. The CDR3 here is CASSLTGASNQPQHF. DNA for the CDR3: TGCGCCAGCAGCCTGACAGGGGCGAGCAATCAGCCCCAGCATTTT. Supplemented by reference TRBV5-1 and TRBJ1-5, the full variable domain reads KAGVTQTPRYLIKTRGQQVTLSCSPISGHRSVSWYQQTPGQGLQFLFEYFSETQRNKGNFPGRFSGRQFSNSRSEMNVSTLELGDSALYLCASSLTGASNQPQHFGDGTRLSIL.

The genes are TRBV7-2 and TRBJ1-2; D is perhaps TRBD1 (6 bases). V gave up 5 bases and J gave up 1 base, with 14 bases separating them. CDR3 length equals 15 residues. Germline-derived CDR1 and CDR2 are SGHTA and FQGNSA. CDR3 DNA sequence: TGTGCCAGCAGCGTTTGGACAGTGCTTAACTATGGCTACACCTTC. Protein: CASSVWTVLNYGYTF.

The chain couples TRBV5-6 to TRBJ2-2; 12 nucleotides align to TRBD2. The CDR3 spans 16 residues. CDR1 is SGHDT and CDR2 is YYEEEE in the germline V gene. Losses at the gene ends were 4 bases for V and 4 bases for J; bases not matched to a gene: 5. The CDR3 loop reads CASSPPGLAGTGELFF. Written as DNA, the CDR3 is TGTGCCAGCAGCCCACCGGGACTAGCGGGCACCGGGGAGCTGTTTTTT.

The chain recombines TRBV12-3 or TRBV12-4 with TRBJ1-2; a possible D gene is TRBD1 (5 bases). Trimming removed 3 bases from V and 4 bases from J, with 9 bases in between. The CDR3 covers 13 residues. CDR3 amino acids: CASSFDSRYGYTF. DNA of the CDR3: TGTGCCAGCAGTTTCGACAGCCGCTATGGCTACACCTTC.

The chain links TRBV7-6 to TRBJ2-1, with 9 bases fitting TRBD2. The germline V gene encodes CDR1 SGHVS and CDR2 FNYEAQ. The CDR3 runs 18 residues. With V trimmed by 4 bases and J by 7 bases, 17 bases remained unmatched. CDR3 sequence reads: CASSSLPSSGRRLNEQFF. CDR3 DNA sequence: TGTGCCAGCAGCTCCCTGCCCTCAAGCGGGAGGAGGTTAAATGAGCAGTTCTTC. The full variable domain, completed using reference TRBV7-6 and TRBJ2-1, is GAGVSQSPRYKVTKRGQDVALRCDPISGHVSLYWYRQALGQGPEFLTYFNYEAQQDKSGLPNDRFSAERPEGSISTLTIQRTEQRDSAMYRCASSSLPSSGRRLNEQFFGPGTRLTVL.

CDR3 region: CASSLSGTGANTEAFF. The CDR3 region has the DNA TGTGCCAGCAGCTTAAGTGGGACAGGCGCCAACACTGAAGCTTTCTTT. The chain combines TRBV7-3 with TRBJ1-1, with 8 bases that match TRBD1. V gave up 1 base and J gave up 2 bases; unmatched junction bases: 6. Germline assignment: CDR1 SGHTA and CDR2 FQGTGA. The CDR3 is 16 amino acids.

The V call is TRBV5-4, the J call TRBJ1-3; the D gene is possibly TRBD1 (6 bases). V was cut by 4 bases and J by 4 bases, with 18 bases left in between. CDR3 length: 16 residues. Germline assignment: CDR1 SGHNT and CDR2 YYREEE (reference sequence). In nucleotides, the CDR3 is TGTGCCAGCAGCCCAGGGGTCCGGGGAAACGGAAACACCATATATTTT. Translation gives CASSPGVRGNGNTIYF.

The CDR3 is CAWSASDRAYRSPLHF. The CDR3 nucleotides are TGTGCCTGGAGTGCCTCGGACAGGGCATACAGGTCACCCCTCCACTTT. V gene TRBV30 combines with J gene TRBJ1-6, with 8 bases that match TRBD1. The germline gives CDR1 GTSNPN, CDR2 SVGIG (reference sequence). The CDR3 has 16 amino acids. V dropped 1 base and J dropped 10; count of bases not matched to a gene: 12.

The V gene is TRBV30, the J gene TRBJ1-1; 7 positions agree with TRBD1. This CDR3 is 13 amino acids long. Germline V lookup: CDR1 GTSNPN, CDR2 SVGIG (reference sequence). V lost 2 bases and J lost 9; bases outside the gene matches: 9. The CDR3 nucleotides are TGTGCCTGGAGTTACAGGGGCGGGGGGAAAGCTTTCTTT. Its translation: CAWSYRGGGKAFF.

The genes are TRBV20-1 and TRBJ1-2, with 12 bases fitting TRBD1. Germline CDR1 DFQATT, CDR2 SNEGSKA (reference sequence). The CDR3 is made up of 15 amino acids. The V and J ends lost 3 bases and 6 bases, in that order; junction bases with no gene match: 8. CDR3 region: CSASIGTGGSDGYTF. Here the CDR3 DNA reads TGCAGTGCTAGTATCGGGACAGGGGGCTCGGATGGCTACACCTTC.

This clone was seen just once. The CDR3 DNA reads as TGTGCCAGCAGAACCGGGACAGGGGTGGGGAATCAGCCCCAGCATTTT. This encodes CASRTGTGVGNQPQHF. The chain combines TRBV6-6 with TRBJ1-5; 10 positions agree with TRBD1. Germline CDR1 reads MNHNY; CDR2 reads SVGAGI (reference sequence). J lost 4 bases, V lost 6 bases, and 9 bases had no gene match. This CDR3 has 16 amino acids.

The chain is built from TRBV9 and TRBJ2-7, with a possible D match to TRBD2 (5 bases). Germline V gives CDR1 SGDLS, CDR2 YYNGEE. V lost 1 base, J lost 3 bases, and 11 bases lay in between. This CDR3 contains 14 residues. Here the CDR3 DNA reads TGTGCCAGCAGCGTATCTAGCTCCAACTACGAGCAGTACTTC. It yields the protein CASSVSSSNYEQYF.

The chain links TRBV5-4 to TRBJ2-7; weak D call: TRBD2 (6 bases). The CDR3 has 14 residues. Per germline, CDR1 SGHNT and CDR2 YYREEE (reference sequence). Trimming shortened V by 0 bases and J by 8 bases, and 15 bases separated the two germline ends. The CDR3 DNA is TGTGCCAGCAGCTTGGAAACTAGCCGTACGCAGCAGTACTTC. It codes for CASSLETSRTQQYF. Based on the CDR3 plus reference TRBV5-4 and TRBJ2-7, the full variable domain is ETGVTQSPTHLIKTRGQQVTLRCSSQSGHNTVSWYQQALGQGPQFIFQYYREEENGRGNFPPRFSGLQFPNYSSELNVNALELDDSALYLCASSLETSRTQQYFGPGTRLTVT.

The V and J genes are TRBV18 and TRBJ2-7; tentative D call: TRBD1 (6 bases). The germline gives CDR1 KGHSH, CDR2 LQKENI. The CDR3 sequence is 15 residues long. V was pared by 6 bases and J by 4 bases, with 19 bases between. CDR3 DNA sequence: TGTGCCAGCTCCCGAGAAACAGGGATTTGGTACGAGCAGTACTTC. Its translation is CASSRETGIWYEQYF.

The V gene is TRBV18, the J gene TRBJ2-5, with TRBD1 matching 8 bases. The CDR3 has 14 residues. Germline V gives CDR1 KGHSH, CDR2 LQKENI. V lost 1 base and J lost 4; bases outside the gene matches: 2. The CDR3 is CASSPRTGPETQYF. CDR3 sequence (DNA): TGTGCCAGCTCACCACGGACAGGGCCAGAGACCCAGTACTTC.

V is TRBV5-4 and J is TRBJ2-1; TRBD1 agrees at 9 bases. Germline V lookup: CDR1 SGHNT, CDR2 YYREEE (reference sequence). V lost 4 bases to trimming and J lost 8 bases; unmatched junction nucleotides: 4. The CDR3 covers 13 residues. The CDR3 region is CASSLTGGDEQFF. The CDR3 nucleotides read TGTGCCAGCAGCCTTACAGGGGGCGATGAGCAGTTCTTC. Based on the CDR3 plus reference TRBV5-4 and TRBJ2-1, the full variable domain is ETGVTQSPTHLIKTRGQQVTLRCSSQSGHNTVSWYQQALGQGPQFIFQYYREEENGRGNFPPRFSGLQFPNYSSELNVNALELDDSALYLCASSLTGGDEQFFGPGTRLTVL.

The rearrangement joins TRBV5-6 to TRBJ1-6; 9 bases fit TRBD1. The length of the CDR3 is 18 residues. Trimming removed 4 bases from V and 8 bases from J; junction bases left unmatched: 16. Germline V gene data show CDR1 as SGHDT and CDR2 as YYEEEE. This CDR3 reads CASSVYGQGIISDSPLHF. In nucleotides, the CDR3 is TGTGCCAGCAGCGTCTACGGACAGGGGATTATTAGTGATTCACCCCTCCACTTT. Based on the CDR3 plus reference TRBV5-6 and TRBJ1-6, the full variable domain is DAGVTQSPTHLIKTRGQQVTLRCSPKSGHDTVSWYQQALGQGPQFIFQYYEEEERQRGNFPDRFSGHQFPNYSSELNVNALLLGDSALYLCASSVYGQGIISDSPLHFGNGTRLTVT.

CDR3 DNA: TGTGCCAGCAGCTTGACCGGGACAGGACTACAAGGTGAGCAGTTCTTC. It specifies CASSLTGTGLQGEQFF. The chain has TRBV7-2 and TRBJ2-1, with 8 bases that match TRBD1. The germline gives CDR1 SGHTA, CDR2 FQGNSA. V was pared by 3 bases and J by 9 bases, with 13 bases of the junction left unmatched. The CDR3 is 16 residues long.